This T cell receptor beta chain appears in the sequencing data of a study of blood T cell repertoires in COVID-19 (dated by TCRdb to about 2020). Notes on the research overall: Samples covering the acute and convalescent phases of COVID-19 were provided by collaborators in the United States, Italy and Spain. The prospective study material was composed of cDNA or gDNA derived from T cells, B-cell-depleted T cells, or PBMCs. The dataset comprised deeply sampled blood TCRbeta repertoires from subjects exposed to, actively infected with, or recovered from COVID-19. Samples were obtained from the ongoing ImmuneRACE study (first 160 participants) and from about 1,300 subjects provided by 6 global collaborators. Where available, HLA class I and class II types were obtained from metadata supplied by the sample provider rather than from assay-based typing. The repertoires were released in a freely available public database meant as a resource for research on the immune response to SARS-CoV-2. The sample metadata nearly always contained a de-identified subject ID, COVID-19 status, age in years and sex.

The immunoSEQ Assay, a bias-controlled multiplex PCR, was used to amplify TCRbeta CDR3 regions from genomic DNA. For the original study's pipeline: Nucleated cell counts per sample were estimated from amplification of reference gene primers within the assay. To quantify the absolute abundance of each unique TCRbeta CDR3 rearrangement, sequence reads were collapsed and filtered. For each sample, productive Simpson clonality was calculated as the square root of Simpson's diversity index across productive rearrangements. What TCRdb holds here is the immuneACCESS table cut down to in-frame rearrangements. Part of the clones is not present; checked against another copy, under half of the missing clones reflect an unresolved V gene, and the others are unexplained. V and J calls and clone size are given by that table; D and trimming were obtained from the DNA. Here the sample has about 170,000 clones; 85% to 90% occur a single time. Clones ranked in the top ten supply 2.5% to 3% of the sample.

One collaborating source in Seattle enrolled patients during active infection and followed them longitudinally through the course of disease. The collaborating institutions used their own protocols to collect whole blood in K2EDTA tubes. For TCRbeta analysis, collaborators shipped samples in one of three forms: frozen whole blood, isolated PBMCs, or DNA extracted from either of those sample types. General conclusions and limits of the study: The quantity of clinical and demographic metadata differed by source and by participant and was supplied without curation.

Worth noting for this clone: Its antigen is currently not known. No per-base quality is available; no much larger clone lies one base away.

The specimen was peripheral blood. This receptor was taken from a woman aged 80 or older with COVID-19, enrolled during active disease.

The nucleotide sequence is TGTGCCAGCAGCTTATCCCCGGTTGATGGCTACACCTTC. The resulting protein is CASSLSPVDGYTF. The chain is assembled from TRBV11-2 and TRBJ1-2; the D gene remains uncertain. The germline V gene provides CDR1 SGHAT and CDR2 FQNNGV. The CDR3 holds 13 amino acids from the cysteine to the phenylalanine. Kept here is only the CDR3 DNA, which spans 39 bases and is read in frame from base 1. Trimming costs V 2 bases and J 6 bases, and their ends lie 10 bases apart. Beyond the CDR3, the reference TRBV11-2 and TRBJ1-2 genes provide the residues; the full variable domain reads: EAGVAQSPRYKIIEKRQSVAFWCNPISGHATLYWYQQILGQGPKLLIQFQNNGVVDDSQLPKDRFSAERLKGVDSTLKIQPAKLEDSAVYLCASSLSPVDGYTFGSGTRLTVV.